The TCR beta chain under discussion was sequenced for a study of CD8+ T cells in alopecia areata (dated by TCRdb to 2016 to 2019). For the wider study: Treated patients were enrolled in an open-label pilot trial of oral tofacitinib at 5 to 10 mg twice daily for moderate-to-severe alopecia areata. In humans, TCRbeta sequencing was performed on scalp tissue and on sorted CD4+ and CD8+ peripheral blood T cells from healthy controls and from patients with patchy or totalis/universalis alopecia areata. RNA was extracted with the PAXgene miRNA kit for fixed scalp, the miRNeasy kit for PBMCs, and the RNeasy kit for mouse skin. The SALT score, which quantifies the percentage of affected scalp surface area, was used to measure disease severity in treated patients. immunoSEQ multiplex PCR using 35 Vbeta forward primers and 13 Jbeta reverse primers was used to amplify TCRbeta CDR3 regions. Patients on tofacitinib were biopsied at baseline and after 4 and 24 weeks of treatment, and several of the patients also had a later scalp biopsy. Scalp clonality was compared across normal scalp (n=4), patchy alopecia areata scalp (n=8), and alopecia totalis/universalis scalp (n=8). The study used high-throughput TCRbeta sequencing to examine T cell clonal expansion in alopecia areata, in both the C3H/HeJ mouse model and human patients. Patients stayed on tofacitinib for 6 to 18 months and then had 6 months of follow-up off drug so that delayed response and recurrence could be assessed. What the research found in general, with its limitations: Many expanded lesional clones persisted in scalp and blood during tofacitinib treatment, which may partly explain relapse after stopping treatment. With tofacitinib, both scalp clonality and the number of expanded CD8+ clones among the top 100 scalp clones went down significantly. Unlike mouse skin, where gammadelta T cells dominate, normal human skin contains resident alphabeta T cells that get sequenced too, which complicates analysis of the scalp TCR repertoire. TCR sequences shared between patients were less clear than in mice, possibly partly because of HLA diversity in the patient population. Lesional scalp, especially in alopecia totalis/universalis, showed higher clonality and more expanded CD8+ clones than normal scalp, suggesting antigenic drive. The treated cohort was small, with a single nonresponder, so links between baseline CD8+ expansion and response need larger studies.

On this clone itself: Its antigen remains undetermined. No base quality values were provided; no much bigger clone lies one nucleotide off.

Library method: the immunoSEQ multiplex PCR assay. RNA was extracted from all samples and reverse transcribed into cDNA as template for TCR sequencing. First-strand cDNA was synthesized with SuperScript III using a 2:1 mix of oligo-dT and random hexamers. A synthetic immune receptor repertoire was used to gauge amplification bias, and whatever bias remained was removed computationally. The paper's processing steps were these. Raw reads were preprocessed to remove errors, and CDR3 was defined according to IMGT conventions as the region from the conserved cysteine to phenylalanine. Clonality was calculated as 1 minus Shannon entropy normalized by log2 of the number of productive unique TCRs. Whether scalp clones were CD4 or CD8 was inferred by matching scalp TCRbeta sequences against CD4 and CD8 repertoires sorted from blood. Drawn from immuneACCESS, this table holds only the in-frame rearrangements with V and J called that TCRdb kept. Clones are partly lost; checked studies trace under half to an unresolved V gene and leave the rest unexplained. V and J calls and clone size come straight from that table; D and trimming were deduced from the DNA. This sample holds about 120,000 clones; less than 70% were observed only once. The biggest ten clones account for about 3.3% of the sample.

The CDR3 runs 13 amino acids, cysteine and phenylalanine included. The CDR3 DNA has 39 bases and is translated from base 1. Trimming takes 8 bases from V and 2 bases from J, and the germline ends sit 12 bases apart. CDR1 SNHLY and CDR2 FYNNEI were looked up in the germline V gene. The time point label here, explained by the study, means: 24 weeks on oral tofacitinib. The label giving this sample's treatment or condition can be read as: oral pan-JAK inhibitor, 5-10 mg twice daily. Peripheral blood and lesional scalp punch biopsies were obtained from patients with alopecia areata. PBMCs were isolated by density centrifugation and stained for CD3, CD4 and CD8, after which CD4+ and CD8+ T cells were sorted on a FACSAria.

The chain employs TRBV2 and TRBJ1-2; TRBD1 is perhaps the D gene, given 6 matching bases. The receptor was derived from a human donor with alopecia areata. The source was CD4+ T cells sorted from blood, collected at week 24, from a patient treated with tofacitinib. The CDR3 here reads CASLGTGNYGYTF. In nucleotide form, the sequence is TGTGCCAGCCTAGGAACAGGGAACTATGGCTACACCTTC.